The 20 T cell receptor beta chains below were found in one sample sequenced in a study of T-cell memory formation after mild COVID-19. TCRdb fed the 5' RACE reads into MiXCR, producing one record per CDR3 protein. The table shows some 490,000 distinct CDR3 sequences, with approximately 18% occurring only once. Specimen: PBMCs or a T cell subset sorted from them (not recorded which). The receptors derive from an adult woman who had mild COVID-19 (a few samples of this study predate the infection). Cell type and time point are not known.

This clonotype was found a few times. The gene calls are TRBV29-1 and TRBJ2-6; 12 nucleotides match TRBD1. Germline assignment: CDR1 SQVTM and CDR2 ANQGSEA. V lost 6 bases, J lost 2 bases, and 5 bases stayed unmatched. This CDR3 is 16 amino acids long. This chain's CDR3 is CSVLWDRGPGANVLTF. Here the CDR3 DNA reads TGCAGCGTCCTATGGGACAGGGGGCCTGGGGCCAACGTCCTGACTTTC.

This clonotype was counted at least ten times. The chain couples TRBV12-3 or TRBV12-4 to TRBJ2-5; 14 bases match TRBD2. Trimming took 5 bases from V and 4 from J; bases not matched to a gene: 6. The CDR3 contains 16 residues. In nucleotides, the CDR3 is TGTGCCAGCAGTCCCCCGGGACTAGCGGGAGCAGAGACCCAGTACTTC. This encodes CASSPPGLAGAETQYF.

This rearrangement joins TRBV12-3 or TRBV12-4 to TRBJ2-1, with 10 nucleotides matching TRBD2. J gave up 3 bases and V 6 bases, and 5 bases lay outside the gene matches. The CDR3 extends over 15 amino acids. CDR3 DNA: TGTGCCAGCAGCTCTAGCGGGAGCGGCTACAATGAGCAGTTCTTC. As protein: CASSSSGSGYNEQFF.

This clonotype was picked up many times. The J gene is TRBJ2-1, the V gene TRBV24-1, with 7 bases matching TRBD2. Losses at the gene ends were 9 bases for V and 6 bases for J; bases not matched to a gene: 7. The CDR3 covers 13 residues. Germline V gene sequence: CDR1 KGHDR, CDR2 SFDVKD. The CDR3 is CATSTSVSNEQFF. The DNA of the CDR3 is TGTGCCACCTCCACTAGCGTAAGCAATGAGCAGTTCTTC.

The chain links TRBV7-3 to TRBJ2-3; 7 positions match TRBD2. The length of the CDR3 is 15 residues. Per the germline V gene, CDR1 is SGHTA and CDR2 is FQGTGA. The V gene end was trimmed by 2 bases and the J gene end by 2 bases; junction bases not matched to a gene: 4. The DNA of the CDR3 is TGTGCCAGCAGCTTAGTGGGGGGGGACACAGATACGCAGTATTTT. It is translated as CASSLVGGDTDTQYF.

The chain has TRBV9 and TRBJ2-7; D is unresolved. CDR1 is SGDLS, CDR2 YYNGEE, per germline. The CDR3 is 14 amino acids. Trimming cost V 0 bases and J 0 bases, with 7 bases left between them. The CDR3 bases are TGTGCCAGCAGCGTAGGGAAGAGCTCCTACGAGCAGTACTTC. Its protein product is CASSVGKSSYEQYF.

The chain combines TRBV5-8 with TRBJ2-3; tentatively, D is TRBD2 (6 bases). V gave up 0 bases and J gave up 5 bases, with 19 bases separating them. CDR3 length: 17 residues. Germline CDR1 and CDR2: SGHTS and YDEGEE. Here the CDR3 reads CASSLGGFGSGKDTQYF. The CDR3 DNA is TGTGCCAGCAGCTTGGGGGGCTTCGGGAGCGGTAAAGATACGCAGTATTTT.

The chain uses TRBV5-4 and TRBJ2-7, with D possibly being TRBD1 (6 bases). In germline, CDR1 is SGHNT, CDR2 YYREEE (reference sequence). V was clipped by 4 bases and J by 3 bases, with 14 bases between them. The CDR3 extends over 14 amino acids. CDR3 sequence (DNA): TGTGCCAGCAGCGCTCAGGGGTATAGCTACGAGCAGTACTTC. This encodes CASSAQGYSYEQYF.

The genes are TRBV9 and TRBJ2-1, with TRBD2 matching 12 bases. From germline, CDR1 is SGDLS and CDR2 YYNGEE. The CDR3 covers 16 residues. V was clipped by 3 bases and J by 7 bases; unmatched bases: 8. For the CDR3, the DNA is TGTGCCAGCAGCGGCTTTCTAGCGGGAGGGACGAATGAGCAGTTCTTC. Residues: CASSGFLAGGTNEQFF.

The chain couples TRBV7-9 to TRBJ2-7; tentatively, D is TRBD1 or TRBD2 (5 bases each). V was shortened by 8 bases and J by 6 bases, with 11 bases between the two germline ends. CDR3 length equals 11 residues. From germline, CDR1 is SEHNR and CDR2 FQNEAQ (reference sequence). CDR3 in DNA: TGTGCCAGCGGTATGGGGGTCGAGCAGTACTTC. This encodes CASGMGVEQYF.

CDR3 in DNA: TGTGCCAGCAGTTTATCGGGGAACAGAGCGAACACTGAAGCTTTCTTT. Amino acid sequence: CASSLSGNRANTEAFF. The J gene is TRBJ1-1, the V gene TRBV12-3 or TRBV12-4; D is unresolved. The CDR3 length is 16 residues. V shed 2 bases and J shed 1 base, with 14 bases lying between them.

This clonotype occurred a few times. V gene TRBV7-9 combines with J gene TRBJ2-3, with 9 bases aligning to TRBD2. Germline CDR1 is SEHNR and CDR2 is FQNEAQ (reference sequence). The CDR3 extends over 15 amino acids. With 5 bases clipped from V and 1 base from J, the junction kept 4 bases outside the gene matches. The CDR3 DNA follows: TGTGCCAGCAGCGAGGTAGCGGGGGGCACAGATACGCAGTATTTT. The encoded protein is CASSEVAGGTDTQYF.

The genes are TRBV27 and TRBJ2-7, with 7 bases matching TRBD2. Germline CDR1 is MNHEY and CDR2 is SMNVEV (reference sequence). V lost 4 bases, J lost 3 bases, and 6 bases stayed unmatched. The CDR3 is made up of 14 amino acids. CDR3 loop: CASSSLAVNYEQYF. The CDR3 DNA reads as TGTGCCAGCAGTTCCCTAGCGGTAAACTACGAGCAGTACTTC.

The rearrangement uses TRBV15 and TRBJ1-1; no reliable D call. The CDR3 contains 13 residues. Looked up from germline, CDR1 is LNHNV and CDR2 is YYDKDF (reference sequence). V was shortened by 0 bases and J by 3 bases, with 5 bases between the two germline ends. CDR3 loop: CATSRETYTEAFF. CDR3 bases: TGTGCCACCAGCAGAGAGACGTACACTGAAGCTTTCTTT.

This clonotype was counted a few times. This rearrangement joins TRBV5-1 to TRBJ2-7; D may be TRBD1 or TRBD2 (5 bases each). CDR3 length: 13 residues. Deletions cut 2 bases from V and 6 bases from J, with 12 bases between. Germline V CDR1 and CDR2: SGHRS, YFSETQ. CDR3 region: CASSFEVGGEQYF. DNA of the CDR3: TGCGCCAGCAGCTTCGAGGTTGGGGGCGAGCAGTACTTC.

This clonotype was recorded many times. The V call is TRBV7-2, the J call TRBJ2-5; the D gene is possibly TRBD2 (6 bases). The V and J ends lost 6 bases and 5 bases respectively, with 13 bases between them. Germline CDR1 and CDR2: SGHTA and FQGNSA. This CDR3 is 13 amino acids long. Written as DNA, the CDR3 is TGTGCCAGCAGTCTGGCTAGCGACGAGACCCAGTACTTC. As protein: CASSLASDETQYF. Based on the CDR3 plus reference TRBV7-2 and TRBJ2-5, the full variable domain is GAGVSQSPSNKVTEKGKDVELRCDPISGHTALYWYRQSLGQGLEFLIYFQGNSAPDKSGLPSDRFSAERTGGSVSTLTIQRTQQEDSAVYLCASSLASDETQYFGPGTRLLVL.

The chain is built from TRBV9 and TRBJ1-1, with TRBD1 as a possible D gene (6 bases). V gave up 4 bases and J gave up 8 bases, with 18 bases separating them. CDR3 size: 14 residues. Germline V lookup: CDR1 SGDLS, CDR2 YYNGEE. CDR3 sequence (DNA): TGTGCCAGCAGCCCCCCCGGGACACCCAGCGAAGCTTTCTTT. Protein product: CASSPPGTPSEAFF.

CDR3 sequence reads: CSVEIRGWNYGYTF. DNA of the CDR3: TGCAGCGTTGAAATCAGGGGCTGGAACTATGGCTACACCTTC. The chain recombines TRBV29-1 with TRBJ1-2; perhaps TRBD1 as D (6 bases). The CDR3 spans 14 residues. V dropped 2 bases and J dropped 2 bases, with 12 bases sitting between them. Germline lookup yields CDR1 SQVTM and CDR2 ANQGSEA.

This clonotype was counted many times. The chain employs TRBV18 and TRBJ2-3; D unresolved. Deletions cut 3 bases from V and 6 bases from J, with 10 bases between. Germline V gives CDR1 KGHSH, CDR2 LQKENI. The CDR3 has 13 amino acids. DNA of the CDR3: TGTGCCAGCTCACCCCCCGGTGGGGATACGCAGTATTTT. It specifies CASSPPGGDTQYF.

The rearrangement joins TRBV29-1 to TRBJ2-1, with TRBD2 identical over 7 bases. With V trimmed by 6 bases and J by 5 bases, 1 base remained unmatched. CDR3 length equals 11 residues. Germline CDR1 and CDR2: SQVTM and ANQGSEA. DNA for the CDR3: TGCAGCGTGGGACTACACAATGAGCAGTTCTTC. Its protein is CSVGLHNEQFF.